The 9 T cell receptor beta chains presented below share a single source sample, sequenced in a study of shared clonotypes between healthy human individuals. Sequenced by immunoSEQ multiplex PCR; TCRdb stores in-frame clones only, minus some. The table has about a million clones, 70% to 85% seen once. The sample taken for sequencing was memory CD4+ T cells from PBMCs. Noted subset: CD45RA-negative fraction. These receptors were collected from a man aged 18 to 30 in good health. Some clones in this sample may be carry-over from other donors' samples.

The rearrangement uses TRBV5-1 and TRBJ1-3; no clear D gene. The germline gives CDR1 SGHRS, CDR2 YFSETQ. V was shortened by 6 bases and J by 8 bases, with 24 bases between the two germline ends. This CDR3 is 16 amino acids long. The CDR3 loop reads CASNTLYDGQPDTIYF. The CDR3, as DNA: TGCGCCAGCAACACTCTGTACGACGGCCAGCCCGACACCATATATTTT.

V is TRBV13 and J is TRBJ1-4; 8 bases line up with TRBD1. Germline lookup yields CDR1 PRHDT and CDR2 FYEKMQ (reference sequence). V lost 1 base, J lost 3 bases, and 10 bases stayed unmatched. This CDR3 has 18 amino acids. The CDR3 DNA reads as TGTGCCAGCAGCTTAGCCTTGGGGACAGGAGGGGCTAATGAAAAACTGTTTTTT. Translation: CASSLALGTGGANEKLFF. Full variable domain (remainder filled in from reference TRBV13 and TRBJ1-4): AAGVIQSPRHLIKEKRETATLKCYPIPRHDTVYWYQQGPGQDPQFLISFYEKMQSDKGSIPDRFSAQQFSDYHSELNMSSLELGDSALYFCASSLALGTGGANEKLFFGSGTQLSVL.

About this clone: This may be a read error: a much more frequent sequence differs by one nucleotide. Within the sample, other DNA sequences also encode this same CDR3. This chain uses TRBV29-1 with TRBJ2-4; 7 bases are shared with TRBD1. This CDR3 has 12 amino acids. Germline lookup yields CDR1 SQVTM and CDR2 ANQGSEA. The CDR3 DNA follows: TGCAGCGTCGAAGGGGACAGAAACATTCAGTACTTC. Residues: CSVEGDRNIQYF.

The chain joins TRBV4-1 to TRBJ2-5; D gene uncertain. V was trimmed by 1 base and J by 5 bases, leaving 14 bases between them. Germline V CDR1 and CDR2: MGHRA, YSYEKL. This CDR3 region has 15 residues. CDR3 in amino acids: CASSQGGEVVETQYF. DNA of the CDR3: TGCGCCAGCAGCCAAGGGGGTGAGGTGGTGGAGACCCAGTACTTC.

V gene TRBV10-3 combines with J gene TRBJ2-7, with TRBD1 matching over 7 bases. This CDR3 has 14 residues. The germline gives CDR1 ENHRY, CDR2 SYGVKD. The V segment lost 2 bases and the J segment 5 bases; nucleotides outside the gene matches: 6. Written as DNA, the CDR3 is TGTGCCATCAGTGAGCCGGAGACAGGGAACGAGCAGTACTTC. Its protein product is CAISEPETGNEQYF.

The rearrangement links TRBV6-1 to TRBJ1-2; the match to TRBD1 covers 7 bases. CDR3 length: 15 residues. Germline-derived CDR1 and CDR2 are MNHNS and SASEGT. V trimming: 8 bases; J trimming: 2 bases; junction bases outside the gene matches: 11. CDR3 sequence: CASHRGVQGNYGYTF. The CDR3 DNA is TGTGCCAGCCACCGGGGTGTACAGGGGAACTATGGCTACACCTTC.

Turning to this clone: Other DNA sequences in this sample translate to the same CDR3. The chain recombines TRBV5-6 with TRBJ1-4, with 7 nucleotides matching TRBD1. V dropped 3 bases and J dropped 0; count of bases not matched to a gene: 2. The CDR3 runs 15 residues. From germline, CDR1 is SGHDT and CDR2 YYEEEE. The CDR3 bases are TGTGCCAGCAGCTCAACAGGGGCAACTAATGAAAAACTGTTTTTT. This gives the protein CASSSTGATNEKLFF. Combining the CDR3 with reference TRBV5-6 and TRBJ1-4 gives the whole variable domain DAGVTQSPTHLIKTRGQQVTLRCSPKSGHDTVSWYQQALGQGPQFIFQYYEEEERQRGNFPDRFSGHQFPNYSSELNVNALLLGDSALYLCASSSTGATNEKLFFGSGTQLSVL.

The chain has TRBV6-1 and TRBJ2-4; no firm D call. Trimming cost V 2 bases and J 0 bases, with 8 bases left between them. This CDR3 has 15 amino acids. Germline lookup yields CDR1 MNHNS and CDR2 SASEGT. CDR3 region: CASSEPQLAKNIQYF. CDR3 nucleotides: TGTGCCAGCAGTGAACCCCAGTTAGCCAAAAACATTCAGTACTTC.

This clone appeared a single time. The rearrangement uses TRBV7-2 and TRBJ2-7; D is perhaps TRBD2 (5 bases). Germline V gene lookup returns CDR1 SGHTA and CDR2 FQGNSA. The CDR3 has 15 residues. Between the trimmed V and J ends, which lost 3 bases and 1 base, there was a span of 13 bases. CDR3 DNA: TGTGCCAGCAGCTTTACCGCGGGCCCGTCCTACGAGCAGTACTTC. Amino acids: CASSFTAGPSYEQYF.